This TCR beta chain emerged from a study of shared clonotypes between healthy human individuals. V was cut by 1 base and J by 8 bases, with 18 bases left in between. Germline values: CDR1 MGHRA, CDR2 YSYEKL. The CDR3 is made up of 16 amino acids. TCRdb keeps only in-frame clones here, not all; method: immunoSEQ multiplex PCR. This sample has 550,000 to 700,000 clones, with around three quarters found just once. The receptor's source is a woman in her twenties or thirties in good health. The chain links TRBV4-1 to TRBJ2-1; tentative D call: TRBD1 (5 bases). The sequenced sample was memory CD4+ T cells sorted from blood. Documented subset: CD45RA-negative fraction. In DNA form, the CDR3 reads TGCGCCAGCAGCCAAGGTAATTCTGGGGCCTTGGATGAGCAGTTCTTC. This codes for CASSQGNSGALDEQFF.